The rows below give T cell receptor beta chains drawn from one sample of a study of blood T cell repertoires in COVID-19. The repertoire was sequenced with immunoSEQ multiplex PCR; TCRdb's copy has only in-frame clones and lacks some. The table has roughly 18,000 clones, 75% to 90% seen once. The sequenced material came from peripheral blood. The receptors originated from a woman aged 55-75 years with active COVID-19. Each CDR3 is given with its conserved first and last residue. Each record gives: J gene, D gene, V gene, clone size, CDR3 DNA, CDR3 protein. D genes are given only for firm matches. Not every row has a clone size; where given, it reads once, few, many or a size class.

TRBJ1-4	-	TRBV4-1	-	TGCGCCAGCAGCCAAGATCTTAAACTGTTTTTT	CASSQDLKLFF
TRBJ1-5	TRBD1	TRBV18	-	TGTGCCAGCAGGACAGGGGGATCCACAACCCAGCATTTT	CASRTGGSTTQHF
TRBJ1-1	TRBD1	TRBV27	few	TGTGCCAGCAGTTTATACCCCGCGACAGGGGTGGCTTTCTTT	CASSLYPATGVAFF
TRBJ1-1	-	TRBV6-5	-	TGTGCCAGCAGTTACTCCCCCTCAGCAGGGACTGAAGCTTTCTTT	CASSYSPSAGTEAFF
TRBJ1-1	-	TRBV11-2	-	TGTGCCAGCAGCTTAGTCCAGGCCGGAAAAGCTTTCTTT	CASSLVQAGKAFF
TRBJ1-2	-	TRBV5-1	-	TGCGCCAGCAGTTTAACAGGGTTGGATGGCTACACCTTC	CASSLTGLDGYTF
TRBJ1-1	-	TRBV7-9	-	TGTGCCAGCAGCCCCTGGGAGAAAATGGAAGCTTTCTTT	CASSPWEKMEAFF
TRBJ2-1	-	TRBV6-1	-	TGTGCCAGCAGTGAAGCCGTCCGGACACCTAGCTCCTACAATGAGCAGTTCTTC	CASSEAVRTPSSYNEQFF
TRBJ1-1	TRBD1	TRBV23-1	-	TGCGCCAGCAGTCAATGTGAGACAGGGAACCCAAAGAACACTGAAGCTTTCTTT	CASSQCETGNPKNTEAFF
TRBJ1-2	-	TRBV5-1	once	TGCGCCAGCAGCTCCTTTGCAGGCAAATCCTATGGCTACACCTTC	CASSSFAGKSYGYTF
TRBJ1-5	-	TRBV4-1	-	TGCGCCAGCAGCCCCGGGTTATTAGGACAGCCCCAGCATTTT	CASSPGLLGQPQHF
TRBJ2-2	TRBD1	TRBV6-5	-	TGTGCCAGCACCGGGACAGGGACGACCGGGGAGCTGTTTTTT	CASTGTGTTGELFF
TRBJ2-3	TRBD1	TRBV2	-	TGTGCCATCGACGGACAGGCTAGCACAGATACGCAGTATTTT	CAIDGQASTDTQYF
TRBJ2-1	-	TRBV2	-	TGTGCCAGCAGTGAAATGGACAGCGCATACAATGAGCAGTTCTTC	CASSEMDSAYNEQFF
TRBJ1-3	TRBD1	TRBV5-4	few	TGTGCCAGCAGCTTGGGGGACAGGGACGGTGGAAACACCATATATTTT	CASSLGDRDGGNTIYF
TRBJ2-3	-	TRBV6-1	-	TGTGCCAGCAGTGAAGTGGGGGGGGCGGCAGATACGCAGTATTTT	CASSEVGGAADTQYF
TRBJ2-6	TRBD1	TRBV9	-	TGTGCCAGCAGCTTGGGGACAGATGGGGCCAACGTCCTGACTTTC	CASSLGTDGANVLTF
TRBJ2-5	-	TRBV7-6	-	TGTGCCAGCAGCTTAGATCCGGTCGGGACCCAGTACTTC	CASSLDPVGTQYF
TRBJ1-2	TRBD1	TRBV2	-	TGTGCCAGCAGGGAGGACAGGGGTGGCTACACCTTC	CASREDRGGYTF
TRBJ1-3	-	TRBV2	-	TGTGCCAGCAGCGCGGAACAGGGTGCAAACACCATATATTTT	CASSAEQGANTIYF
TRBJ2-7	-	TRBV7-9	few	TGTGCCAGCGCCCGAGCTCCCTACGAGCAGTACTTC	CASARAPYEQYF
TRBJ1-1	-	TRBV9	-	TGTGCCAGCAGCGTAGTCACCGCGTTGGAGGTGAACACTGAAGCTTTCTTT	CASSVVTALEVNTEAFF
TRBJ1-2	TRBD1	TRBV28	-	TGTGCCAGCAGCCCCGGGACAGACTCTGGCTACACCTTC	CASSPGTDSGYTF
TRBJ2-7	TRBD1	TRBV5-1	-	TGCGCCAGCAGACCTGGGACAGGGGTTGAGGAGCAGTACTTC	CASRPGTGVEEQYF
TRBJ1-2	TRBD1	TRBV5-6	-	TGTGCCAGCAGCATCACCACAGGGGTGGTAGTCGGCTACACCTTC	CASSITTGVVVGYTF
TRBJ1-6	TRBD1	TRBV11-1	few	TGTGCCAGCAGCTTGGGGACAGGGGCAATGACACCCCTCCACTTT	CASSLGTGAMTPLHF
TRBJ2-2	-	TRBV19	-	TGTGCCAGTAGTCCCCGACAGACCTTGAACACCGGGGAGCTGTTTTTT	CASSPRQTLNTGELFF
TRBJ2-7	-	TRBV6-5	-	TGTGCCAGCAGGGCCTCCTCCTACGAGCAGTACTTC	CASRASSYEQYF
TRBJ2-7	-	TRBV27	-	TGTGCCAGCAGGTCTAGAAGGACTCCAGCCTACGAGCAGTACTTC	CASRSRRTPAYEQYF
TRBJ1-1	-	TRBV12-3/TRBV12-4	-	TGTGCCAGCAGTTTAGTAGCAGTCGTCGCTTTCTTT	CASSLVAVVAFF
TRBJ2-6	-	TRBV5-5	-	TGTGCCAGCAGCCTGGGACGGGTCTCTGGGGCCAACGTCCTGACTTTC	CASSLGRVSGANVLTF
TRBJ2-6	-	TRBV27	-	TGTGCCAGCAGTTTAAGCGTCTACAGGGCACGGGGTGGGGCCAACGTCCTGACTTTC	CASSLSVYRARGGANVLTF
TRBJ1-2	-	TRBV27	-	TGTGCCAGCAGTTTCCGGGGAAACTATGGCTACACCTTC	CASSFRGNYGYTF
TRBJ1-2	-	TRBV19	-	TGTGCCAGTAGTATTTGGGGGGAAAGTGGCTACACCTTC	CASSIWGESGYTF
TRBJ1-5	-	TRBV20-1	once	TGCAGTGCTAGAGATCCCCCGTTAGAGCATTTT	CSARDPPLEHF
TRBJ1-4	-	TRBV3-1/TRBV3-2	few	TGTGCCAGCAGCCAAGACAGGGTAGAAGAAAAACTGTTTTTT	CASSQDRVEEKLFF
TRBJ1-2	TRBD1	TRBV11-2	-	TGTGCCAGCAGTGACAGGGGGATGGGCTATGGCTACACCTTC	CASSDRGMGYGYTF
TRBJ1-2	-	TRBV19	-	TGTGCCAGTAGTATTCGACCGTTCCGAGGTGGCTACACCTTC	CASSIRPFRGGYTF
TRBJ2-3	-	TRBV10-3	-	TGTGCCATCAGTGGGGAGCTATCAGATACGCAGTATTTT	CAISGELSDTQYF
TRBJ2-7	TRBD2	TRBV3-1/TRBV3-2	once	TGTGCCAGCAGCCATCCCGCGGGGCTAGCGGGGGTTGTCGAGCAGTACTTC	CASSHPAGLAGVVEQYF
TRBJ1-6	TRBD1	TRBV3-1/TRBV3-2	-	TGTGCCAGCAGCCAAGGAGGGGGGACAGGGTCACCCCTCCACTTT	CASSQGGGTGSPLHF
TRBJ1-5	-	TRBV5-5	-	TGTGCCAGCACCATAACGGACTCCGGAATATGGCCCCAGCATTTT	CASTITDSGIWPQHF
TRBJ2-7	TRBD1	TRBV23-1	-	TGCGCCAGCAGTCATCCCGGGACAGGGGCGCCCTCCTACGAGCAGTACTTC	CASSHPGTGAPSYEQYF
TRBJ1-2	-	TRBV27	-	TGTGCCAGCAGTTCGGAAAAACTTGGGGAGTCTGGCTACACCTTC	CASSSEKLGESGYTF
TRBJ2-7	-	TRBV29-1	-	TGCAGCGGGGGACTACAGGGCTACGAGCAGTACTTC	CSGGLQGYEQYF
TRBJ2-3	TRBD2	TRBV2	-	TGTGCCAGCAGCCCAGCGGGGGGCAGCACAGATACGCAGTATTTT	CASSPAGGSTDTQYF
TRBJ1-1	-	TRBV11-2	-	TGTGCCAGCAGCTTAGATCCCCATACAGTGAACACTGAAGCTTTCTTT	CASSLDPHTVNTEAFF
TRBJ1-2	TRBD1	TRBV6-5	-	TGTGCCAGCAGTCCGACAGGGTTTGGGCGCGGCTACACCTTC	CASSPTGFGRGYTF
TRBJ2-7	TRBD1	TRBV5-1	-	TGCGCCAGCGCCCCGGGACAGGGGCCCAACGAGCAGTACTTC	CASAPGQGPNEQYF